This T cell receptor (beta chain) was found in a study of shared clonotypes between healthy human individuals. Looking at the study overall: Donors had three CD4 naive, three CD4 memory, two CD8 naive and one CD8 memory plate apiece. Study-wide results and limits: Non-shared clonotypes displayed generation probabilities falling below those of clonotypes present in all four donors. Rarefaction showed that sequencing of sorted subsets was incomplete (despite large depth).

Only CD45RO-negative cells positively selected for CCR7 counted as naive CD8 cells, so terminally differentiated effector memory CD45RA+ cells were excluded. Notes on this clone: Antigen unknown.

Researchers divided each subset's genomic DNA evenly across several immunoSEQ plates. The repertoire was sequenced with immunoSEQ multiplex PCR; TCRdb's copy has only in-frame clones and lacks some. The table includes over 2,000,000 clones, 93% detected once. Germline assignment: CDR1 SEHNR and CDR2 FQNEAQ (reference sequence). The J segment lost 5 bases and the V segment lost 5 bases, leaving 9 bases of the junction unmatched. The CDR3 has 15 amino acids. Material for sequencing was naive CD8+ T cells from PBMCs. The chain couples TRBV7-9 to TRBJ2-7, with 10 bases fitting TRBD1. This sequence was found in a man between 18 and 35 years old in good health. Some clones in this sample may be carry-over from other donors' samples. The chain's CDR3 is CASSPRDRGQNEQYF. DNA of the CDR3: TGTGCCAGCAGCCCTCGGGACAGGGGTCAGAACGAGCAGTACTTC.